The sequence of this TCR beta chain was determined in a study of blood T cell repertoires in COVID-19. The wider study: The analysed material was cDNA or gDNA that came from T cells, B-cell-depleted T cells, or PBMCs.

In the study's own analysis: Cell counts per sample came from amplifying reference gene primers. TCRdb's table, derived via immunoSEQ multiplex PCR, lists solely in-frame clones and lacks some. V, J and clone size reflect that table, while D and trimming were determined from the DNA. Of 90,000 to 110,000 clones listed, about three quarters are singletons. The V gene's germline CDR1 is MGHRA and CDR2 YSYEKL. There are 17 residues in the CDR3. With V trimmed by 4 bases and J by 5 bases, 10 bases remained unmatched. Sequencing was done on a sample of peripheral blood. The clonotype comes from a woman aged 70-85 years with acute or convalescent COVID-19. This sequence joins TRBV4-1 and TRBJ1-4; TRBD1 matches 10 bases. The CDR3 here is CASSPGTGVFPNEKLFF. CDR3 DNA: TGCGCCAGCAGCCCCGGGACAGGGGTTTTTCCGAATGAAAAACTGTTTTTT.